The 12 T cell receptor beta chains given below trace back to one sample, sequenced in a study of cytomegalovirus exposure and HLA in healthy donors. Amplification used 60 Vbeta primers and 13 Jbeta primers. The repertoire was sequenced with immunoSEQ multiplex PCR; TCRdb's copy has only in-frame clones and lacks some. Of under 150,000 clones listed, around 78% are singletons. Sequencing was performed on PBMCs. These receptors were taken from a male donor in good health and CMV-seronegative.

The gene calls are TRBV4-1 and TRBJ1-5, with D uncertain. This CDR3 region has 17 residues. V lost 0 bases, J lost 0 bases, and 12 bases lay in between. The germline V gene has CDR1 MGHRA and CDR2 YSYEKL. CDR3 in amino acids: CASSQDLVGYSNQPQHF. DNA of the CDR3: TGCGCCAGCAGCCAAGATCTAGTCGGGTATAGCAATCAGCCCCAGCATTTT.

The CDR3 sequence: CASSRYGPIYNEQFF. DNA for the CDR3: TGTGCCAGTAGTAGATATGGTCCTATATACAATGAGCAGTTCTTC. The chain couples TRBV19 to TRBJ2-1; D not resolved. V was shortened by 4 bases and J by 4 bases, with 14 bases between the two germline ends. The length of the CDR3 is 15 residues. Germline lookup yields CDR1 LNHDA and CDR2 SQIVND (reference sequence).

This sequence joins TRBV6-1 and TRBJ2-5, with 7 bases lining up with TRBD1. The CDR3 extends over 12 amino acids. Losses at the gene ends were 5 bases for V and 4 bases for J; bases not matched to a gene: 1. Germline lookup yields CDR1 MNHNS and CDR2 SASEGT. This CDR3 is CASSNRGETQYF. DNA of the CDR3: TGTGCCAGCAGTAACAGGGGAGAGACCCAGTACTTC.

In the case of this clone: With a much larger clone just one base away, this may be a read error. The genes are TRBV18 and TRBJ2-7; 7 nucleotides align to TRBD1. CDR3 length: 14 residues. Germline V lookup: CDR1 KGHSH, CDR2 LQKENI. With V trimmed by 4 bases and J by 0 bases, 3 bases remained unmatched. CDR3 amino acids: CASSLDRDSYEQYF. In nucleotides, the CDR3 is TGTGCCAGCTCACTTGACAGGGACTCCTACGAGCAGTACTTC.

In this sample, this clone turned up a few times. The chain uses TRBV4-1 and TRBJ2-7; a possible D gene is TRBD2 (6 bases). The CDR3 totals 13 residues. V lost 4 bases and J lost 4, with 11 bases in between. Germline V gene lookup returns CDR1 MGHRA and CDR2 YSYEKL. CDR3 region: CASSLGTDYEQYF. The CDR3 bases are TGCGCCAGCAGCCTCGGGACTGATTACGAGCAGTACTTC.

This chain uses TRBV6-1 with TRBJ1-5; D may be TRBD1 (5 bases). The germline gives CDR1 MNHNS, CDR2 SASEGT. There are 17 residues in the CDR3. V was shortened by 1 base and J by 4 bases, with 17 bases between the two germline ends. CDR3 DNA sequence: TGTGCCAGCAGTGAAGAGGATATAGGGGATTGGAATCAGCCCCAGCATTTT. Translation: CASSEEDIGDWNQPQHF.

The V call is TRBV7-2, the J call TRBJ2-7; possible D gene TRBD2, 6 bases. CDR3 size: 18 residues. V lost 0 bases and J lost 4, with 22 bases in between. The germline V gene has CDR1 SGHTA and CDR2 FQGNSA. CDR3 nucleotides: TGTGCCAGCAGCTTAGCGAGTTCGAGGGGCACCCGGGGGTACGAGCAGTACTTC. It translates to CASSLASSRGTRGYEQYF.

The chain combines TRBV13 with TRBJ2-7; TRBD2 is a possible D gene (6 bases). This CDR3 has 15 residues. V was trimmed by 3 bases and J by 3 bases, leaving 15 bases between them. Germline V gives CDR1 PRHDT, CDR2 FYEKMQ (reference sequence). Here the CDR3 reads CASSLRPGRDYEQYF. In DNA, the CDR3 is TGTGCCAGCAGCTTGAGGCCCGGGAGAGACTACGAGCAGTACTTC.

This sequence joins TRBV6-5 and TRBJ2-3; 7 bases line up with TRBD1. This CDR3 contains 14 residues. J was trimmed by 4 bases and V by 6 bases; bases with no gene match: 7. Germline V gene lookup returns CDR1 MNHEY and CDR2 SVGAGI. The CDR3 here is CASSPRQGADTQYF. The CDR3 bases are TGTGCCAGCAGCCCTCGACAGGGTGCAGATACGCAGTATTTT.

The chain is built from TRBV2 and TRBJ2-2; 13 nucleotides line up with TRBD2. CDR3 length: 17 amino acids. V lost 1 base to trimming and J lost 2 bases; unmatched junction nucleotides: 1. The germline V gene has CDR1 SNHLY and CDR2 FYNNEI. The CDR3 region is CASSEGTSGSNTGELFF. For the CDR3, the DNA is TGTGCCAGCAGTGAAGGGACTAGCGGGAGTAACACCGGGGAGCTGTTTTTT.

The chain uses TRBV4-2 and TRBJ1-4, with 7 bases aligning to TRBD1. This CDR3 has 16 amino acids. Germline CDR1 reads LGHNA; CDR2 reads YNFKEQ. V was clipped by 0 bases and J by 8 bases; unmatched bases: 9. The chain's CDR3 is CASSQDPAGGNEKLFF. The CDR3 DNA reads TGTGCCAGCAGCCAAGATCCGGCAGGGGGAAACGAAAAACTGTTTTTT.

V and J are TRBV14 and TRBJ2-1, with TRBD2 matching over 8 bases. Losses at the gene ends were 3 bases for V and 2 bases for J; bases not matched to a gene: 18. Germline V lookup: CDR1 SGHDN, CDR2 FVKESK. The CDR3 is 20 residues long. The CDR3 is CASSHPDDLSGGAAYNEQFF. In DNA form, the CDR3 reads TGTGCCAGCAGCCACCCGGACGATCTTTCGGGAGGGGCTGCCTACAATGAGCAGTTCTTC.